One sample yielded the 22 T cell receptor beta chains listed below, sequenced in a study of T cell responses to AZD1222 COVID-19 vaccine. Repertoires were generated with immunoSEQ multiplex PCR, while TCRdb's copy carries only in-frame clones and drops some. This table holds roughly 120,000 clones, 81% found once. Sequenced here: peripheral blood, sampled on day 0 of AZD1222 vaccination. Receptor source: an adult in good health.

J is TRBJ2-7 and V is TRBV28; D remains ambiguous. The V gene's germline CDR1 is MDHEN and CDR2 SYDVKM. The CDR3 is made up of 13 amino acids. V lost 6 bases, J lost 3 bases, and 12 bases lay in between. The CDR3 loop is CASSRVDRYEQYF. In DNA, the CDR3 is TGTGCCAGCAGCCGAGTGGACCGCTACGAGCAGTACTTC.

The J gene is TRBJ1-6, the V gene TRBV5-1; 9 nucleotides align to TRBD1. The CDR3 consists of 16 residues. J lost 10 bases, V lost 3 bases, and 11 bases had no gene match. Per germline, CDR1 SGHRS and CDR2 YFSETQ. The CDR3 DNA follows: TGCGCCAGCAGCTCGCCGGGACAGGGATCCAAATCACCCCTCCACTTT. Residues: CASSSPGQGSKSPLHF.

The chain carries TRBV5-1 and TRBJ2-1, with TRBD2 matching over 8 bases. Germline V CDR1 and CDR2: SGHRS, YFSETQ. V trimming: 0 bases; J trimming: 9 bases; junction bases outside the gene matches: 11. This CDR3 comprises 16 residues. In DNA, the CDR3 is TGCGCCAGCAGCTTGGGAACTAGCGGCGGGAAGGTTGAGCAGTTCTTC. Translating gives CASSLGTSGGKVEQFF.

This chain connects TRBV19 to TRBJ1-4; D uncertain. The CDR3 is 12 amino acids. Trimming pared 5 bases from V and 4 bases from J, leaving 5 bases between. Germline-derived CDR1 and CDR2 are LNHDA and SQIVND (reference sequence). This chain's CDR3 is CASSWNNEKLFF. The CDR3 region has the DNA TGTGCCAGTAGTTGGAATAATGAAAAACTGTTTTTT.

This chain connects TRBV3-1 (or the pseudogene TRBV3-2) to TRBJ1-3; possible D gene TRBD1, 6 bases. Germline values: CDR1 LGHDT, CDR2 YNNKEL (reference sequence). CDR3 size: 16 residues. The V and J ends lost 2 bases and 0 bases respectively, with 11 bases between them. The CDR3 nucleotides read TGTGCCAGCAGCCAAAATCCGACAGGCTCTGGAAACACCATATATTTT. Encoded protein: CASSQNPTGSGNTIYF.

CDR3 nucleotide sequence: TGTGCCAGTAGTGTAGCCGGGACCAGCTCCTACAATGAGCAGTTCTTC. Translation gives CASSVAGTSSYNEQFF. J is TRBJ2-1 and V is TRBV19; D may match TRBD1 or TRBD2 (5 bases each). This CDR3 contains 16 residues. The V end lost 5 bases, the J end lost 0 bases, and 14 bases lay between the germline ends. Looked up from germline, CDR1 is LNHDA and CDR2 is SQIVND (reference sequence).

This chain joins TRBV5-4 and TRBJ2-3; 9 nucleotides line up with TRBD1. V lost 3 bases and J lost 6; bases outside the gene matches: 11. This CDR3 comprises 16 residues. Germline CDR1 is SGHNT and CDR2 is YYREEE (reference sequence). CDR3 protein: CASSSYRGRMEDTQYF. The CDR3 coding sequence is TGTGCCAGCAGCTCGTACAGGGGGCGCATGGAGGATACGCAGTATTTT.

This clone was detected once. This chain uses TRBV6-4 with TRBJ1-5; no definite D call. This CDR3 spans 13 amino acids. CDR1 is MRHNA and CDR2 is SNTAGT in the germline V gene. V was pared by 6 bases and J by 4 bases, with 10 bases between. DNA for the CDR3: TGTGCCAGCAGAACAGCGGGGAATCAGCCCCAGCATTTT. It specifies CASRTAGNQPQHF.

This clone has more than one count but fewer than ten. V and J are TRBV6-1 and TRBJ1-1; a possible D gene is TRBD1 (5 bases). V lost 1 base, J lost 6 bases, and 9 bases lay in between. Germline V gene lookup returns CDR1 MNHNS and CDR2 SASEGT. The CDR3 sequence is 13 residues long. CDR3 sequence: CASSEVVGPEAFF. For the CDR3, the DNA is TGTGCCAGCAGTGAAGTAGTGGGACCTGAAGCTTTCTTT.

In DNA form, the CDR3 reads TGCGCCAGCAGCTTGCCGGGGGCGGTCACCGGGGAGCTGTTTTTT. This translates into CASSLPGAVTGELFF. The J gene is TRBJ2-2, the V gene TRBV5-1; D tentatively fits TRBD1 or TRBD2 (6 bases each). This CDR3 comprises 15 residues. V lost 1 base, J lost 4 bases, and 11 bases lay in between. From germline, CDR1 is SGHRS and CDR2 YFSETQ.

This sequence joins TRBV15 and TRBJ1-4, with TRBD1 matching 7 bases. After removal of 2 bases from V and 0 bases from J, the junction contained 6 bases not matched to a gene. Germline V CDR1 and CDR2: LNHNV, YYDKDF (reference sequence). This CDR3 is 17 amino acids long. Here the CDR3 reads CATSRLPDRATNEKLFF. DNA for the CDR3: TGTGCCACCAGCAGACTCCCTGACAGGGCAACTAATGAAAAACTGTTTTTT. The full variable domain, rest sourced from reference TRBV15 and TRBJ1-4, is DAMVIQNPRYQVTQFGKPVTLSCSQTLNHNVMYWYQQKSSQAPKLLFHYYDKDFNNEADTPDNFQSRRPNTSFCFLDIRSPGLGDTAMYLCATSRLPDRATNEKLFFGSGTQLSVL.

V and J are TRBV7-2 and TRBJ2-3; D call uncertain. Germline assignment: CDR1 SGHTA and CDR2 FQGNSA. This CDR3 spans 16 amino acids. Trimming took off 7 bases at V and 2 bases at J, with 19 bases between the two ends. As DNA, the CDR3 is TGTGCCAGCACTCATTCAGGCAGCACCCCCACAGATACGCAGTATTTT. This translates into CASTHSGSTPTDTQYF.

The chain couples TRBV3-1 (or the pseudogene TRBV3-2) to TRBJ2-5, with 10 bases fitting TRBD2. This CDR3 is 18 amino acids long. CDR1 and CDR2 from the germline V gene are LGHDT and YNNKEL (reference sequence). With V trimmed by 5 bases and J by 4 bases, 16 bases remained unmatched. The CDR3 here is CASSTQKGLAGVAETQYF. The CDR3 DNA is TGTGCCAGCAGCACCCAGAAGGGGCTAGCGGGGGTTGCAGAGACCCAGTACTTC.

The chain combines TRBV7-9 with TRBJ2-7, with unresolved D. Germline assignment: CDR1 SEHNR and CDR2 FQNEAQ (reference sequence). CDR3 size: 12 residues. Trimming removed 0 bases at V and 5 bases at J, with 5 bases between. The chain's CDR3 is CASSLALDEQYF. DNA for the CDR3: TGTGCCAGCAGCTTAGCGCTAGACGAGCAGTACTTC.

V is TRBV6-5 and J is TRBJ1-1; D gene uncertain. Germline CDR1 and CDR2: MNHEY and SVGAGI. Trimming removed 2 bases at V and 0 bases at J, with 10 bases between. The CDR3 is 15 residues long. The CDR3 protein is CASSYGGSMNTEAFF. The CDR3 DNA reads as TGTGCCAGCAGTTACGGCGGTTCCATGAACACTGAAGCTTTCTTT.

V and J are TRBV7-2 and TRBJ2-3, with 10 bases identical to TRBD2. From germline, CDR1 is SGHTA and CDR2 FQGNSA. This CDR3 region has 16 residues. Trimming took 6 bases from V and 4 from J; bases not matched to a gene: 10. The CDR3 spells CASSFFSGGRADTQYF. The DNA of the CDR3 is TGTGCCAGCAGTTTTTTTAGCGGGGGGAGGGCAGATACGCAGTATTTT. Full variable domain (outside the CDR3, taken from reference TRBV7-2 and TRBJ2-3): GAGVSQSPSNKVTEKGKDVELRCDPISGHTALYWYRQSLGQGLEFLIYFQGNSAPDKSGLPSDRFSAERTGGSVSTLTIQRTQQEDSAVYLCASSFFSGGRADTQYFGPGTRLTVL.

By sample fraction, this clone is medium-sized. The chain combines TRBV19 with TRBJ2-7; 10 bases match TRBD1. This CDR3 has 14 amino acids. Trimming removed 7 bases from V and 4 bases from J; junction bases left unmatched: 7. Per germline, CDR1 LNHDA and CDR2 SQIVND (reference sequence). CDR3 sequence: CASTPTGGIYEQYF. CDR3 bases: TGTGCCAGTACTCCGACAGGGGGCATATACGAGCAGTACTTC.

This rearrangement joins TRBV7-8 to TRBJ2-3; D is uncertain. The V gene lost 5 bases and the J gene lost 6 bases, with 12 bases spanning the gap. The germline CDR1 and CDR2 sequences are SGHVS and FQNEAQ. This CDR3 is 13 amino acids long. CDR3 DNA sequence: TGTGCCAGCAGCGGATTTGGGGTGGATACGCAGTATTTT. Protein: CASSGFGVDTQYF.

The V and J genes are TRBV9 and TRBJ2-7; 7 positions match TRBD2. Germline loops: CDR1 SGDLS, CDR2 YYNGEE. V gave up 2 bases and J gave up 3 bases; unmatched junction bases: 5. CDR3 length: 14 residues. The CDR3 is CASSVTSDSYEQYF. CDR3 nucleotides: TGTGCCAGCAGCGTTACTAGCGACAGCTACGAGCAGTACTTC.

This clone was seen once. The chain combines TRBV29-1 with TRBJ2-1, with a tentative D call TRBD2 (5 bases). V lost 5 bases to trimming and J lost 5 bases, with 10 bases between them. This CDR3 has 12 residues. The germline V gene has CDR1 SQVTM and CDR2 ANQGSEA. The CDR3 DNA sequence: TGCAGCGTTAGACTACAAAACAATGAGCAGTTCTTC. Its protein product is CSVRLQNNEQFF.

The sample holds one count of this clone. CDR3 coding DNA: TGTGCCAGCAGCTTTCCTAGCGGGGGGCGGGAGCTGTTTTTT. Its protein product is CASSFPSGGRELFF. This chain uses TRBV7-2 with TRBJ2-2, with 11 bases that match TRBD2. Germline CDR1 and CDR2: SGHTA and FQGNSA. The V segment lost 3 bases and the J segment 9 bases; nucleotides outside the gene matches: 3. The CDR3 runs 14 residues.

The rearrangement joins TRBV19 to TRBJ1-4; D unclear. Germline loops: CDR1 LNHDA, CDR2 SQIVND (reference sequence). V was shortened by 3 bases and J by 0 bases, with 11 bases between the two germline ends. The CDR3 runs 16 residues. The DNA for the CDR3 is TGTGCCAGTAGTATTCGGACGTACACAACTAATGAAAAACTGTTTTTT. Translated, it gives CASSIRTYTTNEKLFF.